Shown below are 24 T cell receptor beta chains from a single sample sequenced in a study of beta chain features in type 1 diabetes. Whole-study results and caveats: TCRB CDR3 length was moderately but significantly reduced in all four CD4+ subsets of Type 1 diabetes patients.

The antigens for these receptors are not known. Every isolated RNA sample was fully reverse transcribed, so sequencing captured expressed TCRB transcripts. The table came from immunoSEQ multiplex PCR; TCRdb's copy has only in-frame clones and leaves some out. The repertoire holds tens of thousands of clones, with approximately 62% as singletons. Sequenced material: Tregs from blood. The receptors stem from a man aged 25 to 40 with type 1 diabetes. Some clones in this sample may be carry-over from other donors' samples.

The chain is built from TRBV7-8 and TRBJ1-2; D is possibly TRBD1 (5 bases). Trimming left V 5 bases short and J 3 bases short, with 10 bases between. CDR1 and CDR2 from the germline V gene are SGHVS and FQNEAQ. This CDR3 is 13 amino acids long. This CDR3 reads CASSRDLDYGYTF. CDR3 coding DNA: TGTGCCAGCAGCCGGGACTTGGACTATGGCTACACCTTC. The variable domain in full, completed from reference TRBV7-8 and TRBJ1-2, reads GAGVSQSPRYKVAKRGQDVALRCDPISGHVSLFWYQQALGQGPEFLTYFQNEAQLDKSGLPSDRFFAERPEGSVSTLKIQRTQQEDSAVYLCASSRDLDYGYTFGSGTRLTVV.

This clone rates as medium-sized. The rearrangement joins TRBV28 to TRBJ1-2; tentative D call: TRBD1 (6 bases). Trimming left V 10 bases short and J 4 bases short, with 16 bases between. CDR1 is MDHEN and CDR2 is SYDVKM in the germline V gene. The CDR3 is 13 amino acids. The CDR3 reads CATNRVGAYGYTF. CDR3 sequence (DNA): TGTGCCACCAACAGGGTTGGGGCCTATGGCTACACCTTC.

The gene calls are TRBV6-5 and TRBJ1-3, with TRBD1 matching 8 bases. CDR3 length: 15 amino acids. CDR1 is MNHEY and CDR2 is SVGAGI in the germline V gene. V lost 0 bases to trimming and J lost 5 bases; unmatched junction nucleotides: 3. CDR3 DNA sequence: TGTGCCAGCAGTTACTCAGGACAGGGAAGAAACACCATATATTTT. Protein sequence: CASSYSGQGRNTIYF.

The chain carries TRBV5-1 and TRBJ2-6, with a possible D match to TRBD2 (5 bases). Trimming took off 1 base at V and 0 bases at J, with 5 bases between the two ends. This CDR3 has 15 residues. Per germline, CDR1 SGHRS and CDR2 YFSETQ. The CDR3 bases are TGCGCCAGCAGCTTGCGGGGCTCTGGGGCCAACGTCCTGACTTTC. It specifies CASSLRGSGANVLTF.

This clone was counted only a few times. V and J are TRBV11-2 and TRBJ2-2, with 7 bases that match TRBD2. Trimming removed 0 bases from V and 3 bases from J; junction bases left unmatched: 10. The CDR3 sequence is 18 residues long. CDR1 is SGHAT and CDR2 is FQNNGV in the germline V gene. The CDR3 loop is CASSLDRPGGGDTGELFF. CDR3 DNA: TGTGCCAGCAGCTTAGATCGCCCTGGCGGGGGAGACACCGGGGAGCTGTTTTTT. Full variable domain (missing parts from reference TRBV11-2 and TRBJ2-2): EAGVAQSPRYKIIEKRQSVAFWCNPISGHATLYWYQQILGQGPKLLIQFQNNGVVDDSQLPKDRFSAERLKGVDSTLKIQPAKLEDSAVYLCASSLDRPGGGDTGELFFGEGSRLTVL.

The J gene is TRBJ2-5, the V gene TRBV2; a possible D gene is TRBD2 (6 bases). In germline, CDR1 is SNHLY, CDR2 FYNNEI. Trimming pared 8 bases from V and 5 bases from J, leaving 18 bases between. The CDR3 spans 14 residues. The CDR3 spells CASLEGLAVETQYF. CDR3 bases: TGTGCCAGCTTGGAGGGCCTAGCAGTCGAGACCCAGTACTTC. The full variable domain, rest sourced from reference TRBV2 and TRBJ2-5, is EPEVTQTPSHQVTQMGQEVILRCVPISNHLYFYWYRQILGQKVEFLVSFYNNEISEKSEIFDDQFSVERPDGSNFTLKIRSTKLEDSAMYFCASLEGLAVETQYFGPGTRLLVL.

This clone was observed a few times. The rearrangement links TRBV10-3 to TRBJ2-5, with D possibly matching TRBD2 (6 bases). This CDR3 is built from 15 residues. The V gene's germline CDR1 is ENHRY and CDR2 SYGVKD. The V end was cut by 8 bases, the J end by 5 bases, with 21 bases between. The CDR3 spells CAIAAGEVFRETQYF. Written as DNA, the CDR3 is TGTGCCATCGCTGCTGGGGAGGTTTTTCGGGAGACCCAGTACTTC.

This clone occurred once. The rearrangement links TRBV5-4 to TRBJ2-1; 13 nucleotides match TRBD2. Germline CDR1 SGHNT, CDR2 YYREEE (reference sequence). V was clipped by 5 bases and J by 2 bases; unmatched bases: 7. The CDR3 has 17 residues. CDR3 nucleotide sequence: TGTGCCAGCAGTGACCGACTAGCGGGGGGTGCCTACAATGAGCAGTTCTTC. This gives the protein CASSDRLAGGAYNEQFF. Using reference TRBV5-4 and TRBJ2-1 for the parts outside the CDR3, the full variable domain is ETGVTQSPTHLIKTRGQQVTLRCSSQSGHNTVSWYQQALGQGPQFIFQYYREEENGRGNFPPRFSGLQFPNYSSELNVNALELDDSALYLCASSDRLAGGAYNEQFFGPGTRLTVL.

J is TRBJ1-1 and V is TRBV27; the match to TRBD1 covers 9 bases. Per germline, CDR1 MNHEY and CDR2 SMNVEV (reference sequence). V lost 6 bases to trimming and J lost 5 bases; unmatched junction nucleotides: 4. The CDR3 is made up of 13 amino acids. CDR3 in amino acids: CASRQTGGTEAFF. CDR3 DNA sequence: TGTGCCAGCAGACAGACAGGGGGGACTGAAGCTTTCTTT.

This clone was found once. The rearrangement uses TRBV30 and TRBJ1-5; TRBD1 aligns across 8 bases. Trimming took 2 bases from V and 3 from J; bases not matched to a gene: 9. The length of the CDR3 is 16 residues. Germline lookup yields CDR1 GTSNPN and CDR2 SVGIG (reference sequence). The CDR3 nucleotides read TGTGCCTGGAGTCAGACAGGGGTTCGGGACAATCAGCCCCAGCATTTT. Amino acid sequence: CAWSQTGVRDNQPQHF.

The chain couples TRBV6-1 to TRBJ1-1; no clear D. Germline loops: CDR1 MNHNS, CDR2 SASEGT. Between the trimmed V and J ends, which lost 4 bases and 3 bases, there was a span of 9 bases. The CDR3 totals 13 residues. CDR3 sequence reads: CASSGRAYTEAFF. In DNA, the CDR3 is TGTGCCAGCAGTGGGAGGGCCTACACTGAAGCTTTCTTT.

The chain carries TRBV27 and TRBJ1-2; D remains ambiguous. Looked up from germline, CDR1 is MNHEY and CDR2 is SMNVEV (reference sequence). The V and J ends lost 5 bases and 3 bases respectively, with 10 bases between them. The CDR3 totals 13 residues. CDR3 sequence: CASSVDRDYGYTF. The CDR3 DNA follows: TGTGCCAGCAGTGTCGACCGGGACTATGGCTACACCTTC.

This chain connects TRBV4-3 to TRBJ1-5; weak D call: TRBD1 (6 bases). The V end was cut by 3 bases, the J end by 1 base, with 7 bases between. From germline, CDR1 is LGHNA and CDR2 YSLEER. The CDR3 is 14 residues long. CDR3 bases: TGCGCCAGCAGCCAGGGACACAGCAATCAGCCCCAGCATTTT. Its protein is CASSQGHSNQPQHF.

This chain joins TRBV6-1 and TRBJ1-1; possibly TRBD1 for D (6 bases). The CDR3 has 15 amino acids. V was pared by 6 bases and J by 3 bases, with 17 bases between. Germline V gene sequence: CDR1 MNHNS, CDR2 SASEGT. Here the CDR3 DNA reads TGTGCCAGCAGATCCTTGAAGGGGGGGTACACTGAAGCTTTCTTT. Translated, it gives CASRSLKGGYTEAFF.

The chain joins TRBV6-6 to TRBJ2-1; 7 nucleotides agree with TRBD1. The V segment lost 6 bases and the J segment 4 bases; nucleotides outside the gene matches: 3. Germline V gene lookup returns CDR1 MNHNY and CDR2 SVGAGI (reference sequence). The CDR3 totals 13 residues. This CDR3 reads CASSRDSYNEQFF. In DNA, the CDR3 is TGTGCCAGCAGCAGGGACAGTTACAATGAGCAGTTCTTC.

The chain carries TRBV7-9 and TRBJ1-1, with TRBD1 as a possible D gene (6 bases). Germline V lookup: CDR1 SEHNR, CDR2 FQNEAQ (reference sequence). The CDR3 length is 16 residues. V lost 4 bases, J lost 1 base, and 16 bases lay in between. The CDR3 protein is CASSSQQGRKNTEAFF. Written as DNA, the CDR3 is TGTGCCAGCAGCTCCCAACAGGGTAGGAAGAACACTGAAGCTTTCTTT.

There are a few counts of this clone. The chain has TRBV14 and TRBJ2-1; no definite D call. The CDR3 contains 12 residues. From germline, CDR1 is SGHDN and CDR2 FVKESK. The V and J ends lost 4 bases and 4 bases respectively, with 5 bases between them. The DNA of the CDR3 is TGTGCCAGCAGCCTTATTTACAATGAGCAGTTCTTC. It translates to CASSLIYNEQFF.

The chain links TRBV7-2 to TRBJ1-2; TRBD1 matches at 10 bases. The V gene end was trimmed by 5 bases and the J gene end by 7 bases; junction bases not matched to a gene: 10. CDR1 and CDR2 from the germline V gene are SGHTA and FQGNSA. The CDR3 has 15 residues. DNA of the CDR3: TGTGCCAGCAGCCTGACAGGGGGCGTCCCCAGTGGCTACACCTTC. It is translated as CASSLTGGVPSGYTF.

CDR3 sequence: CSVGGRSPLHF. Written as DNA, the CDR3 is TGCAGCGTGGGGGGGCGATCACCCCTCCACTTT. V is TRBV29-1 and J is TRBJ1-6; maybe TRBD1 (6 bases). The CDR3 extends over 11 amino acids. V was cut by 6 bases and J by 10 bases, with 10 bases left in between. Germline V gene sequence: CDR1 SQVTM, CDR2 ANQGSEA.

The genes are TRBV7-9 and TRBJ1-6; tentatively, D is TRBD1 (5 bases). This CDR3 spans 15 amino acids. Germline assignment: CDR1 SEHNR and CDR2 FQNEAQ (reference sequence). V lost 3 bases and J lost 9, with 15 bases in between. The CDR3 DNA reads TGTGCCAGCAGCTTGGCCGGGGGTATGGGTTCACCCCTCCACTTT. This translates into CASSLAGGMGSPLHF.

This clone occurred once. J is TRBJ2-2 and V is TRBV18; D may be TRBD1 (5 bases). Trimming cost V 3 bases and J 5 bases, with 7 bases left between them. The germline CDR1 and CDR2 sequences are KGHSH and LQKENI. This CDR3 comprises 13 residues. The CDR3 nucleotides read TGTGCCAGCTCACCGGCAGGGACCGGGGAGCTGTTTTTT. It yields the protein CASSPAGTGELFF.

This sequence joins TRBV5-1 and TRBJ2-7; the D is unclear. Germline assignment: CDR1 SGHRS and CDR2 YFSETQ. Trimming took 8 bases from V and 2 from J, leaving 20 bases between them. The CDR3 runs to 15 residues. The CDR3 DNA sequence: TGCGCCAGAGCGCACATCGAGGCCCGACCCTACGAGCAGTACTTC. Encoded protein: CARAHIEARPYEQYF.

By proportion, this clone is medium-sized. The rearrangement links TRBV7-2 to TRBJ1-1; D is possibly TRBD1 (5 bases). The V gene's germline CDR1 is SGHTA and CDR2 FQGNSA. The CDR3 extends over 17 amino acids. V was cut by 0 bases and J by 4 bases, with 18 bases left in between. The CDR3 sequence is CASSLAVGRVGITEAFF. Here the CDR3 DNA reads TGTGCCAGCAGCTTAGCCGTAGGCAGGGTGGGGATCACTGAAGCTTTCTTT. Filled out from reference TRBV7-2 and TRBJ1-1, the complete variable domain reads GAGVSQSPSNKVTEKGKDVELRCDPISGHTALYWYRQSLGQGLEFLIYFQGNSAPDKSGLPSDRFSAERTGGSVSTLTIQRTQQEDSAVYLCASSLAVGRVGITEAFFGQGTRLTVV.

This clone has just a few counts. The chain recombines TRBV7-2 with TRBJ2-7; no reliable D call. The CDR3 runs to 12 residues. V was cut by 5 bases and J by 0 bases, with 5 bases left in between. CDR1 SGHTA and CDR2 FQGNSA come from the germline V gene. CDR3 nucleotide sequence: TGTGCCAGCAGCGCCAGCTCCTACGAGCAGTACTTC. This sequence encodes CASSASSYEQYF. Full variable domain (remainder filled in from reference TRBV7-2 and TRBJ2-7): GAGVSQSPSNKVTEKGKDVELRCDPISGHTALYWYRQSLGQGLEFLIYFQGNSAPDKSGLPSDRFSAERTGGSVSTLTIQRTQQEDSAVYLCASSASSYEQYFGPGTRLTVT.